These T cell receptor beta chains were read from a single sample in a study of cytomegalovirus exposure and HLA in healthy donors. This table comes from immunoSEQ multiplex PCR, and its TCRdb copy is limited to in-frame clones, with some not included. The repertoire consists of some 110,000 clones, with 80% to 85% occurring once and the leading ten covering approximately 7.2%. Sequencing input: PBMCs. All receptors come from a man aged 25 to 40 in good health and CMV-seropositive. The CDR3 runs from the conserved cysteine through the conserved F or W. The D gene is left open where the match is weak. Not every row has a clone size; where given, it reads once, few, many or a size class.

D gene	V gene	clone size	J gene	CDR3 DNA	CDR3 protein
TRBD1	TRBV2	-	TRBJ2-3	TGTGCCAGCCGCGACAGGGCGTCGCAGTATTTT	CASRDRASQYF
-	TRBV5-1	-	TRBJ2-7	TGCGCCAGCGGACAAGATTCCTACGAGCAGTACTTC	CASGQDSYEQYF
TRBD1	TRBV10-3	-	TRBJ2-3	TGTGCCATCAGTGACCCAGGGGGCCGCACAGATACGCAGTATTTT	CAISDPGGRTDTQYF
-	TRBV5-1	-	TRBJ1-5	TGCGCCAGCAGCCTCCACCGACAGAATAGCAATCAGCCCCAGCATTTT	CASSLHRQNSNQPQHF
TRBD1	TRBV2	-	TRBJ2-7	TGTGCCAGCAAACTCTCCCCGGGACAGGACGAGCAGTACTTC	CASKLSPGQDEQYF
TRBD1	TRBV19	once	TRBJ1-2	TGTGCCAGTAGTATCGGGGCAGGGGGCGATGGCTACACCTTC	CASSIGAGGDGYTF
-	TRBV7-2	few	TRBJ2-2	TGTGCCAGCAGCCCCCTCGTCGGGGAGCTGTTTTTT	CASSPLVGELFF
TRBD1	TRBV4-1	-	TRBJ2-1	TGCGCCAGCAGATCGACAGGGTCCTACAATGAGCAGTTCTTC	CASRSTGSYNEQFF
TRBD2	TRBV5-6	-	TRBJ2-5	TGTGCCAGCAGCTCCAGACTAGCGGGGGGAGAGACCCAGTACTTC	CASSSRLAGGETQYF
TRBD1	TRBV30	once	TRBJ1-2	TGTGCCTGGGAGGAGAGGGGGCGAGGGAGCTATGGCTACACCTTC	CAWEERGRGSYGYTF
-	TRBV6-1	-	TRBJ1-5	TGTGCCAGCAGTGAAGTCCCAGGGAATCAGCCCCAGCATTTT	CASSEVPGNQPQHF
-	TRBV5-4	-	TRBJ1-3	TGTGCCAGCAGCTTGGGGACGGGGAGCTCTGGAAACACCATATATTTT	CASSLGTGSSGNTIYF
-	TRBV21-1	-	TRBJ1-4	TGTGCCAGCAGCAAGGCAGGGGGTGATGAAAAACTGTTTTTT	CASSKAGGDEKLFF
TRBD2	TRBV27	-	TRBJ2-3	TGTGCCAGCAGTTTATTCGGCCGGACTAGCGGGGGGGCAGATACGCAGTATTTT	CASSLFGRTSGGADTQYF
TRBD1	TRBV6-1	-	TRBJ2-2	TGTGCCAGCACCGCTGGGGACAGGGACACCGGGGAGCTGTTTTTT	CASTAGDRDTGELFF
TRBD1	TRBV28	once	TRBJ1-6	TGTGCCAGCAGTTTCCTGGGACAGTCCTATAATTCACCCCTCCACTTT	CASSFLGQSYNSPLHF
-	TRBV6-5	-	TRBJ1-3	TGTGTCAGCAGTCCAGGGTTTGCCGGAAACACCATATATTTT	CVSSPGFAGNTIYF
-	TRBV5-4	few	TRBJ1-2	TGTGCCAGCAGCTTGATCCGAGACTACACCTTC	CASSLIRDYTF
-	TRBV7-2	-	TRBJ1-6	TGTGCCAGCAGCGGTACCTCCAGGGAACGTAATTCACCCCTCCACTTT	CASSGTSRERNSPLHF
TRBD1	TRBV15	-	TRBJ1-4	TGTGCCACCGAGAGGAAGGGACAGGCCCGTGAAAAACTGTTTTTT	CATERKGQAREKLFF
-	TRBV29-1	-	TRBJ1-1	TGCAGCGTTGAGGGGAGAATGAACACTGAAGCTTTCTTT	CSVEGRMNTEAFF
-	TRBV7-9	-	TRBJ2-5	TGTGCCAGCAGCCCATTTATTGGGGGCGCATCAGAGACCCAGTACTTC	CASSPFIGGASETQYF
-	TRBV4-1	few	TRBJ1-1	TGCGCCAGCAGCCAAGATTGGTCCGGCACTGAAGCTTTCTTT	CASSQDWSGTEAFF